This TCR beta chain was found in a study of T-cell reconstitution after alpha-beta-depleted transplantation in children. Broader study findings: Among T cells one year after transplant, newly produced cells accounted for most counts and diversity.

The table lists this clonotype with many counts. Its specificity is unknown. Unique molecular identifiers tagged the TCRbeta library. Via MiXCR, TCRdb re-called the PCR reads, giving one row per CDR3 protein. The table has 490,000 or so distinct CDR3 sequences, 8% to 11% seen once. Unmatched junction bases numbered 3, after V lost 3 bases and J lost 5 bases. CDR3 length: 13 amino acids. Looked up from germline, CDR1 is MDHEN and CDR2 is SYDVKM. The chain links TRBV28 to TRBJ2-5; 7 positions agree with TRBD1. This clonotype was sampled from a child under 10 years old with inherited bone marrow failure, due to receive a stem cell transplant. Sequencing used PBMCs, obtained before TCRalphabeta/CD19-depleted stem cell transplant. This CDR3 is CASSFGQVETQYF. The CDR3 DNA is TGTGCCAGCAGTTTCGGACAGGTTGAGACCCAGTACTTC.